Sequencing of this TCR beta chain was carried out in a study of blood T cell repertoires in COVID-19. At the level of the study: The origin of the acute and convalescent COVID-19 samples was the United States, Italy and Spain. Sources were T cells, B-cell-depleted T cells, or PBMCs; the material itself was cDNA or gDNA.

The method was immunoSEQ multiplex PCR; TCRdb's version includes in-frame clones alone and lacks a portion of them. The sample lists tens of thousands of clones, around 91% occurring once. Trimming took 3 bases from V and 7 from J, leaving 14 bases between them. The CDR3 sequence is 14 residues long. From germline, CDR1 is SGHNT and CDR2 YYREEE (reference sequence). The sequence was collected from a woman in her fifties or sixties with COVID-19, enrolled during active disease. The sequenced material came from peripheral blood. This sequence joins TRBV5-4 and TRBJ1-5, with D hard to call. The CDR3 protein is CASSSPGVRQPQHF. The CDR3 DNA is TGTGCCAGCAGCTCCCCCGGGGTAAGGCAGCCCCAGCATTTT.